The present TCR beta chain was sequenced within a study of OX40 agonist ivuxolimab in advanced cancers. Study summary: Three patients got partial responses; one had hepatocellular carcinoma and two had cutaneous melanoma.

CDR3 length: 12 residues. Germline V lookup: CDR1 SGHNT, CDR2 YYREEE (reference sequence). V shed 4 bases and J shed 4 bases, with 8 bases lying between them. The table came from immunoSEQ multiplex PCR; TCRdb's copy has only in-frame clones and leaves some out. The table includes tens of thousands of clones, around 89% detected once. The sequencing used CD4+ or CD8+ T cells sorted from blood, collected in a trial of the OX40 agonist ivuxolimab. The chain is built from TRBV5-4 and TRBJ2-5; a possible D gene is TRBD2 (6 bases). This receptor was identified in an adult with an advanced solid tumor such as melanoma, head and neck, liver or kidney cancer. CDR3 sequence reads: CASSMGGETQYF. The DNA for the CDR3 is TGTGCCAGCAGCATGGGGGGAGAGACCCAGTACTTC.